A single sample gave rise to the 4 T cell receptor beta chains below, sequenced in a study of T cells in Graves' hyperthyroidism and ophthalmopathy (dated by TCRdb to about 2019). Receptor libraries were prepared by multiplex PCR. For sequencing, an Illumina HiSeq 2000 was employed. The TCR beta CDR3 regions were amplified from the RNA transcripts. A first-round RT-PCR of the TCR CDR3 used the HTBI primer set with the Qiagen OneStep RT-PCR kit. TCRdb reworked the public reads: Q25 trimming with fastp, MiXCR clone assembly, productive beta chains retained. Identical CDR3 proteins give one entry, which carries the most common genes and DNA. A total of around 200,000 distinct CDR3 sequences appear in this sample, about 17% of them only once. The top ten clonotypes cover 25% to 35% of the sample. Sample: blood. Receptor source: a woman aged 50 to 65 with Graves' hyperthyroidism.

V gene TRBV28 combines with J gene TRBJ2-7; no clear D. Germline CDR1 is MDHEN and CDR2 is SYDVKM. The CDR3 covers 18 residues. Deletions cut 4 bases from V and 0 bases from J, with 22 bases between. CDR3 loop: CASSSPGDGGQISYEQYF. The DNA of the CDR3 is TGTGCCAGCAGTTCCCCGGGCGACGGTGGCCAAATCTCCTACGAGCAGTACTTC.

The V gene is TRBV9, the J gene TRBJ2-5; D not certain. This CDR3 spans 15 amino acids. V gave up 0 bases and J gave up 9 bases, with 18 bases separating them. CDR1 and CDR2 (germline): SGDLS, YYNGEE. CDR3 sequence: CASSVATGPSTSQYF. The CDR3 DNA reads as TGTGCCAGCAGCGTAGCTACCGGGCCGTCGACCTCCCAGTACTTC.

This clonotype was observed at least ten times. The V and J genes are TRBV20-1 and TRBJ2-1, with TRBD1 matching over 7 bases. V lost 6 bases to trimming and J lost 4 bases; unmatched junction nucleotides: 12. Looked up from germline, CDR1 is DFQATT and CDR2 is SNEGSKA (reference sequence). The CDR3 runs to 15 residues. The CDR3 sequence is CSAYRGGGYYNEQFF. The CDR3 DNA sequence: TGCAGTGCGTACAGGGGTGGGGGATATTACAATGAGCAGTTCTTC.

This clonotype was detected ten times or more. V usage is TRBV6-6 and J usage is TRBJ2-2, with 8 bases fitting TRBD2. The germline CDR1 and CDR2 sequences are MNHNY and SVGAGI (reference sequence). This CDR3 comprises 17 residues. Germline trimming cut 2 bases from V and 6 bases from J; bases unmatched to any gene: 11. The CDR3 region is CASSYDGLARRPGELFF. The CDR3 region has the DNA TGTGCCAGCAGTTACGACGGACTAGCACGGCGGCCCGGGGAGCTGTTTTTT.